The clone carrying this T cell receptor beta chain has only a few counts. This sample stems from a study of cytomegalovirus exposure and HLA in healthy donors. At the level of the study: Of all 400 or so donors who were genotyped, roughly 83% belonged to the Caucasian-associated ancestry cluster.

This CDR3 is built from 14 residues. V shed 1 base, J shed 2 bases, and the junction held 2 bases outside the gene matches. Per the germline V gene, CDR1 is SGHDN and CDR2 is FVKESK. PCR employed 60 Vbeta and 13 Jbeta primers. The data were produced by immunoSEQ multiplex PCR, yet TCRdb's version contains in-frame clones alone and is incomplete. Of 150,000 to 200,000 clones in the sample, around 77% were seen once. This clonotype originated in a woman aged 25 to 45 in good health and CMV-seropositive. The rearrangement joins TRBV14 to TRBJ2-7; TRBD1 agrees at 7 bases. The sequencing sample was made of PBMCs. In nucleotides, the CDR3 is TGTGCCAGCAGCCAAGTACAGGGGCCCTACGAGCAGTACTTC. Residues: CASSQVQGPYEQYF.